The next 14 T cell receptor beta chains were all read from a single sample in a study of blood T cells in healthy people across ages. The second PCR ran about 7 to 12 cycles with a sample-barcoded 5' primer and J-beta primers. From the 5' RACE reads, TCRdb called clonotypes with MiXCR, one entry per CDR3 protein. Among roughly 500,000 distinct CDR3 sequences listed, around 24% were seen once. This sample was shared with a second study, whose subject was T cells of mothers and their children.

Sequenced sample: blood. The receptors shown here come from a boy aged 5-17 years in good health.

This clonotype was found a few times. This chain uses TRBV6-2 or TRBV6-3 with TRBJ2-5, with D uncertain. TRBJ2-7 explains the end of the DNA better; the J call may be wrong. This CDR3 spans 11 amino acids. The germline gives CDR1 MNHEY, CDR2 SVGEGT. The CDR3 DNA reads as TGTGCCAGCAGTTACTCTGACGAGCAGTACTTC. This codes for CASSYSDEQYF.

This chain's CDR3 is CASSLGEGANTEAFF. CDR3 nucleotides: TGTGCCAGCAGCTTAGGTGAGGGAGCGAACACTGAAGCTTTCTTT. This chain joins TRBV7-9 and TRBJ1-1; D ambiguous. The length of the CDR3 is 15 residues. The V gene's germline CDR1 is SEHNR and CDR2 FQNEAQ (reference sequence). The ends were cut back, 1 base at V and 1 base at J, with 10 bases in the middle. Together with reference TRBV7-9 and TRBJ1-1, the CDR3 gives the full variable domain: DTGVSQNPRHKITKRGQNVTFRCDPISEHNRLYWYRQTLGQGPEFLTYFQNEAQLEKSRLLSDRFSAERPKGSFSTLEIQRTEQGDSAMYLCASSLGEGANTEAFFGQGTRLTVV.

This clonotype has only one observation. V gene TRBV7-9 combines with J gene TRBJ1-1, with D hard to call. V was trimmed by 3 bases and J by 1 base, leaving 9 bases between them. The CDR3 spans 14 residues. The germline CDR1 and CDR2 sequences are SEHNR and FQNEAQ (reference sequence). Written as DNA, the CDR3 is TGTGCCAGCAGCTTCCTACGGGGGAACACTGAAGCTTTCTTT. This translates into CASSFLRGNTEAFF.

The chain recombines TRBV30 with TRBJ2-1; D call uncertain. V was cut by 0 bases and J by 4 bases, with 7 bases left in between. Per germline, CDR1 GTSNPN and CDR2 SVGIG (reference sequence). This CDR3 comprises 13 residues. This chain's CDR3 is CAWSVHGYNEQFF. In DNA, the CDR3 is TGTGCCTGGAGTGTACATGGTTACAATGAGCAGTTCTTC.

The rearrangement links TRBV4-1 to TRBJ2-2; tentatively, D is TRBD2 (5 bases). The CDR3 is made up of 14 amino acids. CDR1 and CDR2 (germline): MGHRA, YSYEKL. V lost 3 bases to trimming and J lost 5 bases, with 10 bases between them. CDR3 residues: CASSQGSQTGELFF. The CDR3 DNA reads as TGCGCCAGCAGCCAGGGGAGTCAAACCGGGGAGCTGTTTTTT.

The V call is TRBV5-1, the J call TRBJ1-2, with D perhaps matching TRBD1 (6 bases). Looked up from germline, CDR1 is SGHRS and CDR2 is YFSETQ. Trimming took 4 bases from V and 5 from J, leaving 12 bases between them. The length of the CDR3 is 13 residues. CDR3 sequence: CASSPDSGYGYTF. CDR3 DNA sequence: TGCGCCAGCAGCCCGGACAGTGGATATGGCTACACCTTC.

The chain recombines TRBV7-6 with TRBJ1-3; D is uncertain. The germline gives CDR1 SGHVS, CDR2 FNYEAQ. This CDR3 has 16 residues. With 7 bases removed from V and 1 base from J, the gap between germline ends came to 17 bases. CDR3 residues: CASTPRGGMSGNTIYF. The CDR3 DNA follows: TGTGCCAGCACCCCGCGGGGTGGTATGTCTGGAAACACCATATATTTT.

The V gene is TRBV7-6, the J gene TRBJ1-6, with a possible D match to TRBD1 (5 bases). Per the germline V gene, CDR1 is SGHVS and CDR2 is FNYEAQ. The CDR3 spans 14 residues. V dropped 3 bases and J dropped 9 bases, with 12 bases sitting between them. In DNA form, the CDR3 reads TGTGCCAGCAGCTTGGCCAGGGATCGTTCACCCCTCCACTTT. The encoded protein is CASSLARDRSPLHF. The full variable domain, completed using reference TRBV7-6 and TRBJ1-6, is GAGVSQSPRYKVTKRGQDVALRCDPISGHVSLYWYRQALGQGPEFLTYFNYEAQQDKSGLPNDRFSAERPEGSISTLTIQRTEQRDSAMYRCASSLARDRSPLHFGNGTRLTVT.

The chain is built from TRBV27 and TRBJ1-6; no clear D. The CDR3 consists of 15 residues. Trimming removed 6 bases from V and 6 bases from J, with 15 bases in between. CDR1 and CDR2 (germline): MNHEY, SMNVEV (reference sequence). The CDR3 sequence is CASRPGALSNSPLHF. The CDR3 DNA reads as TGTGCCAGCAGACCCGGTGCTCTTTCTAATTCACCCCTCCACTTT.

The gene calls are TRBV11-3 and TRBJ2-1; TRBD2 aligns across 7 bases. V shed 8 bases, J shed 7 bases, and the junction held 2 bases outside the gene matches. The CDR3 is 11 residues long. The germline V gene encodes CDR1 SGHNT and CDR2 YENEEA. The CDR3 coding sequence is TGTGCCAGCGGGCGGGGGAATGAGCAGTTCTTC. Amino acid sequence: CASGRGNEQFF.

This clonotype was picked up a small number of times. V and J are TRBV12-3 or TRBV12-4 and TRBJ2-5; unclear D gene. The CDR3 runs 14 residues. V shed 6 bases and J shed 5 bases, with 16 bases lying between them. The DNA of the CDR3 is TGTGCCAGCAGCCGAACGGTAGGGCGGGAGACCCAGTACTTC. This codes for CASSRTVGRETQYF.

The rearrangement links TRBV7-8 to TRBJ2-7; no definite D call. The germline V gene encodes CDR1 SGHVS and CDR2 FQNEAQ. The CDR3 has 12 amino acids. V was pared by 5 bases and J by 1 base, with 6 bases between. CDR3 coding DNA: TGTGCCAGCAGCCCAAAATCCTACGAGCAGTACTTC. It yields the protein CASSPKSYEQYF.

CDR3 DNA sequence: TGCGCCAGCAGCCAAGATGGTAACAGGGCCACCGAGCAGTACTTC. It encodes CASSQDGNRATEQYF. This rearrangement joins TRBV4-3 to TRBJ2-5; weak D call: TRBD1 (6 bases). The J call is in doubt because the DNA end fits TRBJ2-7 better. CDR1 is LGHNA, CDR2 YSLEER, per germline. The CDR3 consists of 15 residues.

The chain is built from TRBV28 and TRBJ2-7, with 9 bases matching TRBD1. The CDR3 runs to 13 residues. Germline V lookup: CDR1 MDHEN, CDR2 SYDVKM. Germline trimming cut 3 bases from V and 5 bases from J; bases unmatched to any gene: 2. CDR3 amino acids: CASSFRDRDEQYF. The CDR3 DNA reads as TGTGCCAGCAGTTTCCGGGACAGGGACGAGCAGTACTTC. The complete variable domain, with remaining parts taken from reference TRBV28 and TRBJ2-7, reads DVKVTQSSRYLVKRTGEKVFLECVQDMDHENMFWYRQDPGLGLRLIYFSYDVKMKEKGDIPEGYSVSREKKERFSLILESASTNQTSMYLCASSFRDRDEQYFGPGTRLTVT.